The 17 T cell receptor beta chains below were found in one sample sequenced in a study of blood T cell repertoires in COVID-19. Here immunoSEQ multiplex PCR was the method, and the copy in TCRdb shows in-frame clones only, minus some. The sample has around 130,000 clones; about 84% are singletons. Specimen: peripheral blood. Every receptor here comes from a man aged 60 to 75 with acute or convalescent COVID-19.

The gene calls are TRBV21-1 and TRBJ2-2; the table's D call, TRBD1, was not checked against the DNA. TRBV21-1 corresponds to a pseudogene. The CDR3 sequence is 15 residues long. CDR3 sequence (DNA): TGTGCCAGCAGCAAAAACAGGGATCTCACCGGGGAGCTGTTTTTT. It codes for CASSKNRDLTGELFF.

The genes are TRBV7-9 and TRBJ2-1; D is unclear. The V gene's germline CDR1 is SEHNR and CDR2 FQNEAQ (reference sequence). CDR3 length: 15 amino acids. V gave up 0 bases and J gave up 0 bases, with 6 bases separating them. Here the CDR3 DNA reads TGTGCCAGCAGCTTAGCCCTCTCCTCCTACAATGAGCAGTTCTTC. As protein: CASSLALSSYNEQFF.

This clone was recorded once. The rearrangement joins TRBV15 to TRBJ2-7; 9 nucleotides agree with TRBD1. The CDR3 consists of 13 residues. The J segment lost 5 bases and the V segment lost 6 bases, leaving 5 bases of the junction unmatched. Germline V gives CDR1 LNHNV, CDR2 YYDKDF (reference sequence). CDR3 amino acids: CATRRTGAHEQYF. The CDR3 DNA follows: TGTGCCACCAGGCGGACAGGGGCCCACGAGCAGTACTTC. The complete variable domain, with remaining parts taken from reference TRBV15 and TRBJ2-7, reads DAMVIQNPRYQVTQFGKPVTLSCSQTLNHNVMYWYQQKSSQAPKLLFHYYDKDFNNEADTPDNFQSRRPNTSFCFLDIRSPGLGDTAMYLCATRRTGAHEQYFGPGTRLTVT.

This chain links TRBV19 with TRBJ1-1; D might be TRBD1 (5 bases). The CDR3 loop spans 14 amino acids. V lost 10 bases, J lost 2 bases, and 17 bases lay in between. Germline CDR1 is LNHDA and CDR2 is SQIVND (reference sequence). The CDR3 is CATVTGGGNTEAFF. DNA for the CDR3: TGTGCCACCGTAACGGGCGGGGGAAACACTGAAGCTTTCTTT.

The CDR3 DNA reads TGTGCCTCTTTAAGGGGTTACGAGCAGTACTTC. Protein product: CASLRGYEQYF. The chain recombines TRBV28 with TRBJ2-7; tentative D call: TRBD1 (5 bases). V lost 11 bases to trimming and J lost 4 bases, with 12 bases between them. In germline, CDR1 is MDHEN, CDR2 SYDVKM. The CDR3 runs to 11 residues.

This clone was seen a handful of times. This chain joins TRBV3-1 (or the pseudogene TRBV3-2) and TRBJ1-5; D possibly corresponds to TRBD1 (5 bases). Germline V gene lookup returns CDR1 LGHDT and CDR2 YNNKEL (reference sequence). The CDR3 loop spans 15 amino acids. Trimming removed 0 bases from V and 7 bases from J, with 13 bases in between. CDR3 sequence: CASSQDNGGGQPQHF. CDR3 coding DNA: TGTGCCAGCAGCCAAGATAACGGGGGTGGGCAGCCCCAGCATTTT.

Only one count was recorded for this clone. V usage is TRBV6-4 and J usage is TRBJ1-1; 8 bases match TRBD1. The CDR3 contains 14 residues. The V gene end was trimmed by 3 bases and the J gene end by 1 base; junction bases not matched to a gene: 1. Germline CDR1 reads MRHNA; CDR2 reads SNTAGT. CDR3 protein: CASSEGQENTEAFF. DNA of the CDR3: TGTGCCAGCAGTGAGGGACAGGAGAACACTGAAGCTTTCTTT.

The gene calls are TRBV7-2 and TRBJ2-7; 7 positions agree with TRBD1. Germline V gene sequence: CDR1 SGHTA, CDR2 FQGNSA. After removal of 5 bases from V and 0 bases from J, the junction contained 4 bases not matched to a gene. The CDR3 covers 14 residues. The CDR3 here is CASSPTGASYEQYF. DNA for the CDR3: TGTGCCAGCAGCCCCACAGGGGCCTCCTACGAGCAGTACTTC.

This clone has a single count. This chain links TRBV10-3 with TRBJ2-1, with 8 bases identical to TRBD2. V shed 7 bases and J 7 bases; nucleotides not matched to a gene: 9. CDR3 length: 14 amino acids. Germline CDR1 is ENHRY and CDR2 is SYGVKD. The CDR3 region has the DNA TGTGCCATCATCCCGGAGCGGGAGATGAATGAGCAGTTCTTC. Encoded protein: CAIIPEREMNEQFF.

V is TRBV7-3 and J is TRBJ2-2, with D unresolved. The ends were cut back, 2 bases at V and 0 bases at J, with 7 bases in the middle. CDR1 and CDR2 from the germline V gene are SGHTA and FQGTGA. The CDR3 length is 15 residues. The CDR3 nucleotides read TGTGCCAGCAGCTTAGACTCCCCGAACACCGGGGAGCTGTTTTTT. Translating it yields CASSLDSPNTGELFF.

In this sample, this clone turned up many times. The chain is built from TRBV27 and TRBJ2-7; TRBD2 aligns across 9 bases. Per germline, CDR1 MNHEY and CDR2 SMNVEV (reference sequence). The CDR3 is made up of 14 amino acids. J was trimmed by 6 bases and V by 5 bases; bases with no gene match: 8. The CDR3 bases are TGTGCCAGCAGTCCCCTGGGACTAGCTAGCGAGCAGTACTTC. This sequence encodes CASSPLGLASEQYF.

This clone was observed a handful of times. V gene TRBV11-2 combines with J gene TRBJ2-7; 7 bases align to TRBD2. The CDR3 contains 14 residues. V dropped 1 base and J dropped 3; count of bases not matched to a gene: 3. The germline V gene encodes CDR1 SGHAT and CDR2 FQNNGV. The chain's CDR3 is CASSLGTRSYEQYF. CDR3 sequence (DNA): TGTGCCAGCAGCTTAGGGACTAGGAGCTACGAGCAGTACTTC.

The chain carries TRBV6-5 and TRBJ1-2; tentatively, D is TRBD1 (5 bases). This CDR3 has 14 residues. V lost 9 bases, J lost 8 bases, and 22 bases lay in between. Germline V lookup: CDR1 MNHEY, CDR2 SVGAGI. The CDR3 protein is CASNRAPQAYGYTF. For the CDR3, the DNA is TGTGCCAGTAACCGGGCCCCACAGGCTTACGGCTACACCTTC.

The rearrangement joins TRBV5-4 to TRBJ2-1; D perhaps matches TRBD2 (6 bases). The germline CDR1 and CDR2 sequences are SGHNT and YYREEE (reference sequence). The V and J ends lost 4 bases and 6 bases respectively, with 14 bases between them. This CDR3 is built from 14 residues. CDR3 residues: CASSGGLLRNEQFF. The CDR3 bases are TGTGCCAGCAGCGGGGGACTCCTCCGCAATGAGCAGTTCTTC.

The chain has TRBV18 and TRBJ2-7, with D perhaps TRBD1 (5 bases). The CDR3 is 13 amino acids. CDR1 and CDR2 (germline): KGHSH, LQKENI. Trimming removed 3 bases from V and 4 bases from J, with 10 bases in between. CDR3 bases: TGTGCCAGCTCACCTGGACAAGAGTACGAGCAGTACTTC. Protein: CASSPGQEYEQYF.

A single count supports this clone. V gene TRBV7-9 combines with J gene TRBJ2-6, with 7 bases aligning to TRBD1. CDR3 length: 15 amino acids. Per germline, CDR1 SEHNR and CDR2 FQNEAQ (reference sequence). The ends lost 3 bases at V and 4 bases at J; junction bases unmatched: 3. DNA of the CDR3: TGTGCCAGCAGCTTGACAGGGACCGGGGCCAACGTCCTGACTTTC. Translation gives CASSLTGTGANVLTF.

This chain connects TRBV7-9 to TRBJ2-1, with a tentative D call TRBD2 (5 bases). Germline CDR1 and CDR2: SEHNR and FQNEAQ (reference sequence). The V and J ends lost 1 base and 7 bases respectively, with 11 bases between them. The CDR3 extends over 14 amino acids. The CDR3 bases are TGTGCCAGCAGCTTAGAAACGGGGAGTAATGAGCAGTTCTTC. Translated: CASSLETGSNEQFF.